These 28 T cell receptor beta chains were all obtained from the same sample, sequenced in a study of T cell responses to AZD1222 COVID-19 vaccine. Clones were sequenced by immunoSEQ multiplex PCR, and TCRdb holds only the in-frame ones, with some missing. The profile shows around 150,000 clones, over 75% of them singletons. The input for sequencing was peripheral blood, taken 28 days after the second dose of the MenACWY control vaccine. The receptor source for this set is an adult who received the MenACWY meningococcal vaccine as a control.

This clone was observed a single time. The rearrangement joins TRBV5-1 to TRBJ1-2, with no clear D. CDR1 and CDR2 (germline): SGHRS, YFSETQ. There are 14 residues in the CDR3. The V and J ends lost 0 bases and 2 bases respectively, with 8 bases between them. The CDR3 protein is CASSLGVQNYGYTF. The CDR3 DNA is TGCGCCAGCAGCTTGGGAGTTCAAAACTATGGCTACACCTTC.

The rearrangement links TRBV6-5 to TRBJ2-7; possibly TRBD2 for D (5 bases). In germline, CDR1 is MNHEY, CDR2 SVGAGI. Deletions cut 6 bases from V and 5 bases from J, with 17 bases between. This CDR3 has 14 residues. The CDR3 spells CASRDLLWGHEQYV. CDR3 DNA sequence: TGTGCCAGCAGGGACTTATTGTGGGGTCACGAGCAGTACGTC.

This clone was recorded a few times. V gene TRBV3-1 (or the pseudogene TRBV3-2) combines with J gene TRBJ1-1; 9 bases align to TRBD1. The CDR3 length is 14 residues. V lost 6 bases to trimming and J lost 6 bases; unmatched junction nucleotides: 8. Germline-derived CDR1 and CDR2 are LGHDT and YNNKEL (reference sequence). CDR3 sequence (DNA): TGTGCCAGCAGACGGGACAGGGTCTTCTCTGAAGCTTTCTTT. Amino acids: CASRRDRVFSEAFF.

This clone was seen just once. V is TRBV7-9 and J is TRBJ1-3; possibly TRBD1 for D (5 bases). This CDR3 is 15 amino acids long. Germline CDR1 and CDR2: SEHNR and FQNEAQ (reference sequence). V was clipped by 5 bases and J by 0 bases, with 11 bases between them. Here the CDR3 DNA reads TGTGCCAGCAGCACCCACAGGATCTCTGGAAACACCATATATTTT. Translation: CASSTHRISGNTIYF.

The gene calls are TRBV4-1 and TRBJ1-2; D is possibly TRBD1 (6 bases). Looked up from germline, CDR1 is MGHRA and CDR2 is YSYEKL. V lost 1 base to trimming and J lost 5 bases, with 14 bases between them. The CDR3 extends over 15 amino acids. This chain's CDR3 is CASSQAGTNFYGYTF. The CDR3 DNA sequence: TGCGCCAGCAGCCAAGCAGGGACAAATTTTTATGGCTACACCTTC.

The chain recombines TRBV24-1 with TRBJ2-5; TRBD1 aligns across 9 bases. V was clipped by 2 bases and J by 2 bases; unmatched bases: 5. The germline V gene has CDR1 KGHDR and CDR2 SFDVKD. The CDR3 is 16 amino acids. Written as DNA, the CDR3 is TGTGCCACCAGTGATTCGACAGGGGGAATTCAAGAGACCCAGTACTTC. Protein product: CATSDSTGGIQETQYF.

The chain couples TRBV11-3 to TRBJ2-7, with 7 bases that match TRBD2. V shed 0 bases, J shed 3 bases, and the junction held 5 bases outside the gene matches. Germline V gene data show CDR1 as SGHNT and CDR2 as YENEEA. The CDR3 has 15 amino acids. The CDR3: CASSLDPRGVYEQYF. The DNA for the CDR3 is TGTGCCAGCAGCTTAGATCCCCGGGGGGTCTACGAGCAGTACTTC.

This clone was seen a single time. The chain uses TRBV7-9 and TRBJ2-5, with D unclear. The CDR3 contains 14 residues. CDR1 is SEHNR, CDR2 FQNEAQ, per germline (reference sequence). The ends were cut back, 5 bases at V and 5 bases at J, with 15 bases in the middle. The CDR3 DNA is TGTGCCAGCAGCGGGCGCGGCCTCGGGGAGACCCAGTACTTC. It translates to CASSGRGLGETQYF.

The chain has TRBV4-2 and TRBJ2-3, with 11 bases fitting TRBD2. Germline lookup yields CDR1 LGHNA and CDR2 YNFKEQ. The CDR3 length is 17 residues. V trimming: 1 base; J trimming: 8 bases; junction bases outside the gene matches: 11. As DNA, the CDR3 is TGTGCCAGCAGCCAAGTGAGTGTGACTAGCGGGATTAGTACGCAGTATTTT. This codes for CASSQVSVTSGISTQYF.

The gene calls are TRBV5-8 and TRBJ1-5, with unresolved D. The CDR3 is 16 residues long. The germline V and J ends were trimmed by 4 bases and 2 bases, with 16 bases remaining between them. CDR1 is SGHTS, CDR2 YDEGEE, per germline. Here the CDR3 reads CASSPGLTLGNQPQHF. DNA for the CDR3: TGTGCCAGCAGCCCCGGGCTCACACTCGGCAATCAGCCCCAGCATTTT.

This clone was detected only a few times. The CDR3 loop reads CASSYFGDRARAYEQYF. CDR3 nucleotide sequence: TGTGCCAGCAGCTACTTTGGGGACAGGGCCCGGGCCTACGAGCAGTACTTC. The chain joins TRBV7-9 to TRBJ2-7, with 9 bases identical to TRBD1. V dropped 4 bases and J dropped 2; count of bases not matched to a gene: 12. The CDR3 loop spans 17 amino acids. Germline V CDR1 and CDR2: SEHNR, FQNEAQ (reference sequence).

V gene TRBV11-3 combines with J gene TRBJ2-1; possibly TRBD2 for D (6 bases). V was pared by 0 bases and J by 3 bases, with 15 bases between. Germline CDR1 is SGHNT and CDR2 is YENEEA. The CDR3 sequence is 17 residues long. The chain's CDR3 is CASSLDVADNIYNEQFF. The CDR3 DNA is TGTGCCAGCAGCTTAGATGTAGCGGACAACATCTACAATGAGCAGTTCTTC.

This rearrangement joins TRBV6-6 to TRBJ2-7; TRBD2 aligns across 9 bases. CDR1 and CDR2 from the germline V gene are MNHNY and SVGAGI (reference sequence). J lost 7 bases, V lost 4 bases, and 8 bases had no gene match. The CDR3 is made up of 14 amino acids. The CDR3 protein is CASSSRSSGVEQYV. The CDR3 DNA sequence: TGTGCCAGCAGTTCCAGGTCTAGCGGGGTGGAGCAGTACGTC.

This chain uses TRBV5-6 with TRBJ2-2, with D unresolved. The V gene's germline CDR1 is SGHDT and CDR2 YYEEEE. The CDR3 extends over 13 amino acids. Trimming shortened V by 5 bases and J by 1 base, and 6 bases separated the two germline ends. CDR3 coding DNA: TGTGCCAGCAGAGACGGGAACACCGGGGAGCTGTTTTTT. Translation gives CASRDGNTGELFF.

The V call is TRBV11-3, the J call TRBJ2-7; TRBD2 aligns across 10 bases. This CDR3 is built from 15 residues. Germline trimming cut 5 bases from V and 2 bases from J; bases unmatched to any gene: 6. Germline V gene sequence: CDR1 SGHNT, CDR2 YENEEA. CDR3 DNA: TGTGCCAGCAGCCGGACTAGCGGAGGTACCTACGAGCAGTACTTC. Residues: CASSRTSGGTYEQYF.

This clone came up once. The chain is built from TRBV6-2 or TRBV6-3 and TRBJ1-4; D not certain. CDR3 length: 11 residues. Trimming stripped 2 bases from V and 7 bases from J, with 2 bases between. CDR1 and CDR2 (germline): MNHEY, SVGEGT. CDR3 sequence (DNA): TGTGCCAGCAGTTACCTTGAAAAACTGTTTTTT. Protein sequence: CASSYLEKLFF.

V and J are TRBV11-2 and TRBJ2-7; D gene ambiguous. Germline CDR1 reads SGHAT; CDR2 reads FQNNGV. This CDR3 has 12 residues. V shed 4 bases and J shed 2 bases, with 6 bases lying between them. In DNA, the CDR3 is TGTGCCAGCAGCTCGATTGCCTACGAGCAGTACGTC. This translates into CASSSIAYEQYV.

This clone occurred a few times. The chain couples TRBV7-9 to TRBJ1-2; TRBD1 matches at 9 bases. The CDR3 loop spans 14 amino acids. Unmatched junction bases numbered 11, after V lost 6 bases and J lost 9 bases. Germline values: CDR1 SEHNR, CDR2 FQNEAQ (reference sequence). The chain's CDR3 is CASSTSGQGQSYTF. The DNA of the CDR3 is TGTGCCAGCAGTACCTCGGGACAGGGCCAGAGCTACACCTTC.

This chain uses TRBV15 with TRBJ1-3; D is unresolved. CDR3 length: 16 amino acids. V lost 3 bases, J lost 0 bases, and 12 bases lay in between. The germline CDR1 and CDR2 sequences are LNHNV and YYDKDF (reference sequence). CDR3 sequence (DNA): TGTGCCACCAGCAGCCACTTCGAAAGCTCTGGAAACACCATATATTTT. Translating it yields CATSSHFESSGNTIYF.

Written as DNA, the CDR3 is TGTGCCAGCAGTTTCGGTATGTGGTGGGATTTGCAGCCCCAGCATTTT. Protein: CASSFGMWWDLQPQHF. V gene TRBV28 combines with J gene TRBJ1-5; D ambiguous. Germline-derived CDR1 and CDR2 are MDHEN and SYDVKM. The CDR3 sequence is 16 residues long. V gave up 3 bases and J gave up 7 bases, with 19 bases separating them.

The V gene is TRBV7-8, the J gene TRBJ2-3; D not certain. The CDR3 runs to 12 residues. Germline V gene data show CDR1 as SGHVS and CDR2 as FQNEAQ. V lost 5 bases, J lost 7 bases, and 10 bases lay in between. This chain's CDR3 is CASSNSRNTQYF. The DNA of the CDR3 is TGTGCCAGCAGCAATTCTAGAAATACGCAGTATTTT. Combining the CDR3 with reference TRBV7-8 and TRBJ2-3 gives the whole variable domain GAGVSQSPRYKVAKRGQDVALRCDPISGHVSLFWYQQALGQGPEFLTYFQNEAQLDKSGLPSDRFFAERPEGSVSTLKIQRTQQEDSAVYLCASSNSRNTQYFGPGTRLTVL.

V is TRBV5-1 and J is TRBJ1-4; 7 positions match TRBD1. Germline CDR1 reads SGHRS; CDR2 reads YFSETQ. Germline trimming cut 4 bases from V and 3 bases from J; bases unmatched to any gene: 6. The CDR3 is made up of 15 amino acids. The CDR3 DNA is TGCGCCAGCAGCGCCTACAGGGGTCCTAATGAAAAACTGTTTTTT. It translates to CASSAYRGPNEKLFF.

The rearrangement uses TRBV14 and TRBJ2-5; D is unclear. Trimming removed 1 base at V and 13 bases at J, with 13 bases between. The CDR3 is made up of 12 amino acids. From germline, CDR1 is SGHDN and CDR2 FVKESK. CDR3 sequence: CASSQVFTKLYF. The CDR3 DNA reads TGTGCCAGCAGCCAAGTCTTTACGAAGCTGTACTTC. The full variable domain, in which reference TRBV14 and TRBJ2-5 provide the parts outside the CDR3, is EAGVTQFPSHSVIEKGQTVTLRCDPISGHDNLYWYRRVMGKEIKFLLHFVKESKQDESGMPNNRFLAERTGGTYSTLKVQPAELEDSGVYFCASSQVFTKLYFGPGTRLLVL.

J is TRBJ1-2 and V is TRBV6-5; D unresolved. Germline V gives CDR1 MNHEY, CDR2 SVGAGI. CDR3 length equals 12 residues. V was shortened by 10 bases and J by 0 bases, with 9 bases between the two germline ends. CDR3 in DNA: TGTGCCATTCCGGACCCTAACTATGGCTACACCTTC. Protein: CAIPDPNYGYTF.

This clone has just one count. CDR3 loop: CASSIDYANEQFF. CDR3 nucleotides: TGTGCCAGTAGTATTGATTACGCCAATGAGCAGTTCTTC. The chain combines TRBV19 with TRBJ2-1; D gene uncertain. Germline V lookup: CDR1 LNHDA, CDR2 SQIVND (reference sequence). Trimming took 3 bases from V and 6 from J, leaving 9 bases between them. This CDR3 is built from 13 residues.

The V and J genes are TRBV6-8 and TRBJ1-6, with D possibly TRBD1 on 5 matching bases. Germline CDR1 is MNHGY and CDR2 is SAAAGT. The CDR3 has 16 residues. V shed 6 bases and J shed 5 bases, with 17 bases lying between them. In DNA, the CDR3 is TGTGCCAGCAGCCCTAAGAGGGCAGGGAATAATTCACCCCTCCACTTT. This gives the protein CASSPKRAGNNSPLHF.

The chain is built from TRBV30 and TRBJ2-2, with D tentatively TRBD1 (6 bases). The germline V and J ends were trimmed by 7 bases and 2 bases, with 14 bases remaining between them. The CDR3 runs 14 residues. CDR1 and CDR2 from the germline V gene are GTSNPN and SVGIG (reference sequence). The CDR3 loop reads CASGRDTNTGELFF. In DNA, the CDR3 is TGTGCCTCCGGTAGGGACACAAACACCGGGGAGCTGTTTTTT.

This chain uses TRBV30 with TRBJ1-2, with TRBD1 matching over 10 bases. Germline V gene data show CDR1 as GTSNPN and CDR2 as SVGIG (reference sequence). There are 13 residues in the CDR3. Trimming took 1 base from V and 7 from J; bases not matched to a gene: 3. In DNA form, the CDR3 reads TGTGCCTGGAGTGCCGGGACAGGGGTTGGCTACACCTTC. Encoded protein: CAWSAGTGVGYTF.